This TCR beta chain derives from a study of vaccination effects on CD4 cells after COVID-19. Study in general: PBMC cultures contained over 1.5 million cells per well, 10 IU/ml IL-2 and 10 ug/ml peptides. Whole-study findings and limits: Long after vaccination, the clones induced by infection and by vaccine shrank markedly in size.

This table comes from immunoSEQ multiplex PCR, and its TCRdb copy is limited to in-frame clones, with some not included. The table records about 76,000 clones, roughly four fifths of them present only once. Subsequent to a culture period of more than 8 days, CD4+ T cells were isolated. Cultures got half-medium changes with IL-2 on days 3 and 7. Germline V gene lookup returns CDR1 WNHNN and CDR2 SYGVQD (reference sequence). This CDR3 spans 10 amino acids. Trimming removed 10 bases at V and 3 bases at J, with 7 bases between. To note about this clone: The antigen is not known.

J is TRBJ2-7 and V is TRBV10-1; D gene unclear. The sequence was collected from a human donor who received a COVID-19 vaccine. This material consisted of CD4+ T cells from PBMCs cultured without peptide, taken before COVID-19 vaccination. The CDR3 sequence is CANQNYEQYV. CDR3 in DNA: TGCGCCAACCAGAACTACGAGCAGTACGTC.